This record covers a single T cell receptor (beta chain). Antigen unknown. The junction and the germline gene differ at one end; a read error may be behind it. This entry is derived from a study of T cells in Graves' hyperthyroidism and ophthalmopathy. Regarding the study as a whole: Also found in blood were most expanded thyroid clonotypes above 0.001.

The CDR3 covers 14 residues. Germline V gene lookup returns CDR1 SEHNR and CDR2 FQNEAQ (reference sequence). Amplified TCR beta CDR3 regions derived from RNA transcripts. During a first-round RT-PCR of the TCR CDR3, the HTBI primer set was used. TCRdb redid the calling of the multiplex PCR reads with MiXCR, one entry per CDR3 protein. Seen here are 480,000 or so distinct CDR3 sequences, about 46% observed once, and the top ten hold about two fifths. The V and J genes are TRBV7-9 and TRBJ2-7; D possibly corresponds to TRBD2 (5 bases). Sequenced: peripheral blood or thyroid tissue (not recorded which). The sequence derives from an adult woman with Graves' disease, either hyperthyroidism or ophthalmopathy (not recorded which). In nucleotides, the CDR3 is TGTGCCAGCAGCTTATTGGGCGGCGCCGGGGAGCTGTACTTC. Its translation is CASSLLGGAGELYF.